These T cell receptor beta chains were read from a single sample in a study of molecular identifiers for immune sequencing clone quantification. TCRdb reanalysed the PCR reads using MiXCR and keeps one entry per CDR3 protein. The data contain about 40,000 distinct CDR3 sequences, approximately 17% of them singletons. The sequencing input was naive CD8+ T cells from blood, with Jurkat cell RNA spiked in. Source of these receptors: a human donor in good health. Some libraries in this study had Jurkat cell RNA spiked in. CDR3s include the opening cysteine and the closing phenylalanine or tryptophan. The D gene is left open where the match is weak. Not every row has a clone size; where given, it reads once, few, many or a size class.

D: TRBD1; V: TRBV13; size: many; J: TRBJ2-7; length: 13; DNA: TGTGCCAGCAGCCCAGGGACAGCCTACGAGCAGTACTTC; CDR3: CASSPGTAYEQYF
D: TRBD2; V: TRBV7-9; size: NA; J: TRBJ2-1; length: 19; DNA: TGTGCCAGCAGCCTCCGGACTAGCGGGACCCAAGCCTCCTACAATGAGCAGTTCTTC; CDR3: CASSLRTSGTQASYNEQFF
D: NA; V: TRBV19; size: many; J: TRBJ1-5; length: 13; DNA: TGTGCCAGTAGCACATGGGGCAATCAGCCCCAGCATTTT; CDR3: CASSTWGNQPQHF
D: NA; V: TRBV24-1; size: many; J: TRBJ2-7; length: 13; DNA: TGTGCCACCAGTGTGGGGGGCTCCTACGAGCAGTACTTC; CDR3: CATSVGGSYEQYF
D: NA; V: TRBV20-1; size: many; J: TRBJ2-7; length: 13; DNA: TGCAGTGCAGATCGGGGCTTTGTGTACGAGCAGTACTTC; CDR3: CSADRGFVYEQYF
D: TRBD1; V: TRBV7-9; size: many; J: TRBJ2-7; length: 14; DNA: TGTGCCAGCAGCCCCCGGGACAGGGACCACGAGCAGTACTTC; CDR3: CASSPRDRDHEQYF
D: TRBD2; V: TRBV6-2/TRBV6-3; size: many; J: TRBJ2-7; length: 16; DNA: TGTGCCAGCAGTTACTCCGGGGTAGCGGGAGACTACGAGCAGTACTTC; CDR3: CASSYSGVAGDYEQYF
D: NA; V: TRBV2; size: many; J: TRBJ2-1; length: 14; DNA: TGTGCCAGCGGGTCCGGAACTAGTGTAAATGAGCAGTTCTTC; CDR3: CASGSGTSVNEQFF
D: TRBD2; V: TRBV5-6; size: many; J: TRBJ2-3; length: 12; DNA: TGTGCCAGCAGCTTCGGGACTAGCGCGCAGTATTTT; CDR3: CASSFGTSAQYF
D: TRBD1; V: TRBV2; size: NA; J: TRBJ2-7; length: 15; DNA: TGTGCCAGCAGAGGCTCCGGGACAGGGATCTACGAGCAGTACTTC; CDR3: CASRGSGTGIYEQYF
D: NA; V: TRBV4-3; size: many; J: TRBJ2-1; length: 14; DNA: TGCGCCAGCAGCCAAGATAGACGATACAATGAGCAGTTCTTC; CDR3: CASSQDRRYNEQFF